A single sample gave rise to the 32 T cell receptor beta chains below, sequenced in a study of CD8 T cells in ankylosing spondylitis. Findings of the study overall: Blood of patients with ankylosing spondylitis appeared to be characterized by a TCR beta motif of several highly homologous variants.

MiXCR, run by TCRdb on the 5' RACE reads, gives a single entry per CDR3 protein. The table shows around 890,000 distinct CDR3 sequences, with over 9.5% occurring only once. Their antigens remain unidentified. The source material was blood, either unsorted or a sorted T cell fraction (not recorded which). Source of these receptors: a male donor with ankylosing spondylitis.

This chain uses TRBV5-1 with TRBJ2-5; D call uncertain. V lost 4 bases, J lost 4 bases, and 14 bases lay in between. Looked up from germline, CDR1 is SGHRS and CDR2 is YFSETQ. This CDR3 comprises 14 residues. The DNA for the CDR3 is TGCGCCAGCAGCCAATCCTTGTCTACAGAGACCCAGTACTTC. Encoded protein: CASSQSLSTETQYF.

This clonotype was counted between two and nine times. The J gene is TRBJ2-3, the V gene TRBV20-1; D gene ambiguous. Germline V gives CDR1 DFQATT, CDR2 SNEGSKA (reference sequence). V was cut by 4 bases and J by 6 bases, with 11 bases left in between. The CDR3 is 12 residues long. Written as DNA, the CDR3 is TGCAGTGCTAATACTGCGGTGGATACGCAGTATTTT. Translated, it gives CSANTAVDTQYF.

The V call is TRBV11-2, the J call TRBJ2-1, with TRBD2 identical over 9 bases. The CDR3 is made up of 17 amino acids. The V segment lost 3 bases and the J segment 5 bases; nucleotides outside the gene matches: 11. The germline CDR1 and CDR2 sequences are SGHAT and FQNNGV. CDR3 sequence reads: CASSFDAWRGRDNEQFF. DNA for the CDR3: TGTGCCAGCAGCTTCGACGCCTGGCGCGGGAGGGACAATGAGCAGTTCTTC.

The chain recombines TRBV27 with TRBJ1-1; no firm D call. Germline CDR1 is MNHEY and CDR2 is SMNVEV (reference sequence). CDR3 length: 18 amino acids. Trimming took 5 bases from V and 1 from J, leaving 23 bases between them. The CDR3 region has the DNA TGTGCCAGCAGTCCCGACCCCCACCCGAGACGACGGAACACTGAAGCTTTCTTT. Residues: CASSPDPHPRRRNTEAFF.

This clonotype was observed at least ten times. The chain combines TRBV12-3 or TRBV12-4 with TRBJ2-7; D is ambiguous. CDR3 length: 12 residues. The ends were cut back, 8 bases at V and 0 bases at J, with 8 bases in the middle. The CDR3: CASRGFSYEQYF. The CDR3 nucleotides are TGTGCCAGCCGCGGTTTCTCCTACGAGCAGTACTTC.

The chain has TRBV5-1 and TRBJ2-1; the D gene is possibly TRBD1 (5 bases). V lost 1 base, J lost 1 base, and 9 bases lay in between. Germline CDR1 and CDR2: SGHRS and YFSETQ. The CDR3 extends over 15 amino acids. CDR3 coding DNA: TGCGCCAGCAGCTTGCCCCCAGGGTCCTACAATGAGCAGTTCTTC. Translated, it gives CASSLPPGSYNEQFF.

For this clonotype: A much larger clone sits a single nucleotide away, making a read error possible. This rearrangement joins TRBV20-1 to TRBJ1-5, with a weak D call TRBD1 (5 bases). Looked up from germline, CDR1 is DFQATT and CDR2 is SNEGSKA (reference sequence). This CDR3 has 15 residues. In DNA, the CDR3 is TGCAGTGCTGCTGGGGGACCATGGGGCAATCAGGCCCAGCATTTT. Translating it yields CSAAGGPWGNQAQHF.

The V and J genes are TRBV11-1 and TRBJ1-1; perhaps TRBD1 as D (5 bases). This CDR3 comprises 18 residues. Per the germline V gene, CDR1 is SGHAT and CDR2 is FQDESV (reference sequence). V gave up 6 bases and J gave up 0 bases, with 23 bases separating them. As DNA, the CDR3 is TGTGCCAGCAGACCATTCCAGACAGCGCAGAGACTGAACACTGAAGCTTTCTTT. It is translated as CASRPFQTAQRLNTEAFF.

The chain links TRBV4-2 to TRBJ2-7, with a weak D call TRBD1 (7 bases). Trimming removed 4 bases at V and 0 bases at J, with 22 bases between. This CDR3 contains 18 residues. Germline V gene sequence: CDR1 LGHNA, CDR2 YNFKEQ. This CDR3 reads CASSPRVSAGQISYEQYF. In DNA, the CDR3 is TGTGCCAGCAGCCCCCGGGTTAGCGCGGGACAGATCTCCTACGAGCAGTACTTC.

The rearrangement uses TRBV20-1 and TRBJ2-7, with 8 bases fitting TRBD1. With 0 bases clipped from V and 7 bases from J, the junction kept 14 bases outside the gene matches. This CDR3 contains 16 residues. Germline V gene sequence: CDR1 DFQATT, CDR2 SNEGSKA (reference sequence). The CDR3 loop reads CSARDGRGQATWEQYF. In DNA, the CDR3 is TGCAGTGCTAGAGATGGTAGGGGACAGGCGACATGGGAGCAGTACTTC.

This clonotype was recorded once. V gene TRBV18 combines with J gene TRBJ2-3; unclear D gene. V was cut by 3 bases and J by 6 bases, with 10 bases left in between. Germline V lookup: CDR1 KGHSH, CDR2 LQKENI. The CDR3 runs 13 residues. Here the CDR3 reads CASSPPQGDTQYF. In DNA, the CDR3 is TGTGCCAGCTCACCTCCCCAAGGGGATACGCAGTATTTT.

This clonotype was recorded at least ten times. The rearrangement joins TRBV12-3 or TRBV12-4 to TRBJ2-5; D unresolved. V dropped 5 bases and J dropped 0 bases, with 7 bases sitting between them. CDR3 length: 13 residues. CDR3 in DNA: TGTGCCAGCAGTCTTAACGACCAAGAGACCCAGTACTTC. It encodes CASSLNDQETQYF.

This clonotype was picked up a small number of times. The rearrangement links TRBV5-1 to TRBJ2-2; the D is unclear. CDR3 length: 15 amino acids. From germline, CDR1 is SGHRS and CDR2 YFSETQ. Trimming removed 0 bases at V and 1 base at J, with 7 bases between. The CDR3 DNA reads TGCGCCAGCAGCTTGGTGTGGGGGAACACCGGGGAGCTGTTTTTT. Protein product: CASSLVWGNTGELFF.

CDR3 sequence reads: CASAQGVKNNSPLHF. The CDR3 bases are TGTGCCAGTGCCCAAGGGGTGAAAAATAATTCACCCCTCCACTTT. The rearrangement uses TRBV6-1 and TRBJ1-6, with D maybe TRBD1 (5 bases). Germline V gene data show CDR1 as MNHNS and CDR2 as SASEGT. The CDR3 has 15 residues. The ends were cut back, 9 bases at V and 5 bases at J, with 17 bases in the middle.

This clonotype was picked up many times. The chain recombines TRBV20-1 with TRBJ2-3; D remains unclear. This CDR3 has 10 amino acids. V lost 6 bases and J lost 9, with 10 bases in between. Germline CDR1 is DFQATT and CDR2 is SNEGSKA (reference sequence). The CDR3 loop reads CSAPFNTQYF. In nucleotides, the CDR3 is TGCAGTGCCCCCTTTAACACGCAGTATTTT.

This chain links TRBV7-3 with TRBJ1-5; D is uncertain. CDR3 length equals 13 residues. Deletions cut 3 bases from V and 7 bases from J, with 10 bases between. Germline assignment: CDR1 SGHTA and CDR2 FQGTGA. CDR3 sequence: CASSFGVKQPQHF. The CDR3 bases are TGTGCCAGCAGCTTTGGGGTCAAACAGCCCCAGCATTTT.

The V call is TRBV7-3, the J call TRBJ2-5, with D possibly TRBD2 on 6 matching bases. The V end was cut by 5 bases, the J end by 5 bases, with 15 bases between. CDR1 is SGHTA and CDR2 is FQGTGA in the germline V gene. The CDR3 covers 14 residues. This CDR3 reads CASSPRWGVETQYF. The CDR3 bases are TGTGCCAGCAGCCCTCGTTGGGGGGTTGAGACCCAGTACTTC. The whole variable domain, remainder taken from reference TRBV7-3 and TRBJ2-5, is GAGVSQTPSNKVTEKGKYVELRCDPISGHTALYWYRQSLGQGPEFLIYFQGTGAADDSGLPNDRFFAVRPEGSVSTLKIQRTERGDSAVYLCASSPRWGVETQYFGPGTRLLVL.

V gene TRBV5-4 combines with J gene TRBJ1-1; D ambiguous. This CDR3 is built from 14 residues. Germline CDR1 is SGHNT and CDR2 is YYREEE (reference sequence). V dropped 4 bases and J dropped 4 bases, with 14 bases sitting between them. Written as DNA, the CDR3 is TGTGCCAGCAGCCTTACAGCAAGGATCACTGAAGCTTTCTTT. Residues: CASSLTARITEAFF.

This clonotype was detected only a few times. V usage is TRBV5-1 and J usage is TRBJ1-6, with D unresolved. With 6 bases removed from V and 5 bases from J, the gap between germline ends came to 6 bases. Germline assignment: CDR1 SGHRS and CDR2 YFSETQ. The CDR3 totals 12 residues. The DNA of the CDR3 is TGCGCCAGCAAAGAAGATAATTCACCCCTCCACTTT. It specifies CASKEDNSPLHF.

The sample holds a few counts of this clonotype. The chain uses TRBV6-4 and TRBJ1-1, with a weak D call TRBD1 (5 bases). This CDR3 is 14 amino acids long. CDR1 MRHNA and CDR2 SNTAGT come from the germline V gene. The V gene lost 6 bases and the J gene lost 7 bases, with 18 bases spanning the gap. CDR3 region: CASRSDRSGGEAFF. The CDR3 region has the DNA TGTGCCAGCAGATCCGACAGATCAGGTGGTGAAGCTTTCTTT.

This clonotype turned up a few times. This chain links TRBV20-1 with TRBJ1-5; maybe TRBD1 (5 bases). Germline values: CDR1 DFQATT, CDR2 SNEGSKA (reference sequence). The CDR3 covers 15 residues. The V gene lost 5 bases and the J gene lost 2 bases, with 16 bases spanning the gap. The CDR3 loop is CSAGAPGQGNQPQHF. The CDR3 DNA sequence: TGCAGTGCTGGGGCCCCAGGGCAAGGCAATCAGCCCCAGCATTTT.

The gene calls are TRBV4-1 and TRBJ2-7; D possibly corresponds to TRBD2 (5 bases). Germline CDR1 is MGHRA and CDR2 is YSYEKL. Trimming shortened V by 5 bases and J by 0 bases, and 14 bases separated the two germline ends. This CDR3 region has 15 residues. The CDR3 sequence is CASSSRESGSYEQYF. The CDR3 bases are TGCGCCAGCAGCTCAAGGGAGTCAGGCTCCTACGAGCAGTACTTC.

CDR3 amino acids: CSANVYRGRRSNEKLFF. The DNA of the CDR3 is TGCAGTGCTAACGTTTACAGAGGGAGGCGGTCTAATGAAAAACTGTTTTTT. The gene calls are TRBV20-1 and TRBJ1-4; D gene ambiguous. V was shortened by 4 bases and J by 3 bases, with 21 bases between the two germline ends. Germline-derived CDR1 and CDR2 are DFQATT and SNEGSKA (reference sequence). CDR3 length: 17 amino acids.

The chain recombines TRBV21-1 with TRBJ2-1; the DNA was not used to check the table's D call, TRBD2. TRBV21-1 is recorded as a pseudogene. The CDR3 loop spans 16 amino acids. The DNA for the CDR3 is TGTGCCAGCAGCAACGAGCGAGGGAGGGCCTGGAATGAGCAGTTCTTC. Translating gives CASSNERGRAWNEQFF.

V usage is TRBV7-2 and J usage is TRBJ2-4; D gene uncertain. Looked up from germline, CDR1 is SGHTA and CDR2 is FQGNSA. This CDR3 spans 16 amino acids. With 1 base removed from V and 8 bases from J, the gap between germline ends came to 18 bases. The CDR3 loop is CASSLDSLSAVYIQYF. In DNA, the CDR3 is TGTGCCAGCAGCTTAGACAGCCTATCCGCAGTATACATTCAGTACTTC.

The chain carries TRBV10-1 and TRBJ2-7; 10 bases fit TRBD2. After removal of 4 bases from V and 5 bases from J, the junction contained 5 bases not matched to a gene. The CDR3 totals 14 residues. Per the germline V gene, CDR1 is WNHNN and CDR2 is SYGVQD (reference sequence). CDR3 sequence: CASSVLAGANEQYF. As DNA, the CDR3 is TGCGCCAGCAGTGTTCTAGCGGGAGCCAACGAGCAGTACTTC.

This clonotype was observed a handful of times. The chain combines TRBV5-1 with TRBJ1-1; possible D gene TRBD1, 6 bases. The germline gives CDR1 SGHRS, CDR2 YFSETQ. V lost 4 bases to trimming and J lost 6 bases, with 19 bases between them. The CDR3 totals 15 residues. This CDR3 reads CASSPRTADYSEAFF. CDR3 nucleotides: TGCGCCAGCAGCCCGAGGACAGCTGACTATTCTGAAGCTTTCTTT.

This chain uses TRBV20-1 with TRBJ2-1; D unclear. Trimming left V 3 bases short and J 5 bases short, with 8 bases between. The germline gives CDR1 DFQATT, CDR2 SNEGSKA (reference sequence). The CDR3 has 12 amino acids. The DNA of the CDR3 is TGCAGTGCTAGTTTCAACAACAATGAGCAGTTCTTC. This gives the protein CSASFNNNEQFF.

This clonotype was observed a handful of times. J is TRBJ2-3 and V is TRBV10-1; D gene uncertain. Germline values: CDR1 WNHNN, CDR2 SYGVQD (reference sequence). The CDR3 is 13 amino acids. The V and J ends lost 6 bases and 6 bases respectively, with 13 bases between them. CDR3 sequence (DNA): TGCGCCAGCAGAGAATCTTCGAGGGATACGCAGTATTTT. Translated: CASRESSRDTQYF.

Many counts were recorded for this clonotype. This chain links TRBV4-3 with TRBJ2-7; D not certain. This CDR3 comprises 17 residues. Trimming took 1 base from V and 4 from J, leaving 20 bases between them. The germline gives CDR1 LGHNA, CDR2 YSLEER. Here the CDR3 reads CASSQGSFHPDHYEQYF. For the CDR3, the DNA is TGCGCCAGCAGCCAAGGGAGTTTCCACCCAGACCATTACGAGCAGTACTTC.

The V gene is TRBV28, the J gene TRBJ2-1; 10 bases match TRBD2. This CDR3 has 15 residues. V was pared by 6 bases and J by 8 bases, with 10 bases of the junction left unmatched. Germline V gene data show CDR1 as MDHEN and CDR2 as SYDVKM. In nucleotides, the CDR3 is TGTGCCAGCAGGGGGGCGCTAGCGGGAGTCGATGAGCAGTTCTTC. This gives the protein CASRGALAGVDEQFF.

This clonotype was observed at least ten times. The chain has TRBV7-9 and TRBJ1-1; D not resolved. This CDR3 contains 15 residues. Germline V gene lookup returns CDR1 SEHNR and CDR2 FQNEAQ (reference sequence). Deletions cut 0 bases from V and 1 base from J, with 9 bases between. The CDR3 here is CASSLAPTGNTEAFF. The CDR3 DNA is TGTGCCAGCAGCTTAGCGCCGACGGGGAACACTGAAGCTTTCTTT.